The clone carrying this T cell receptor (beta chain) occurred a few times. Its antigen is unknown. The germline CDR1 and CDR2 sequences are SQVTM and ANQGSEA. Trimming removed 7 bases from V and 5 bases from J, with 14 bases in between. This CDR3 has 12 residues. This sample is part of a study of T cells after yellow fever vaccination. Study findings and constraints: Abundant bulk-population clonotypes could contaminate the FACS-sorted repertoires. A secondary response was less intense yet reached its peak sooner, at day 5 versus 15.

5'RACE template switching generated TCR cDNA, adding a universal primer site and UMIs. MiXCR, run by TCRdb on the 5' RACE reads, gives a single entry per CDR3 protein. This table has approximately 260,000 distinct CDR3 sequences, approximately 12% appearing once. This chain connects TRBV29-1 to TRBJ2-5, with D perhaps TRBD1 or TRBD2 (6 bases each). Sample: CD4+ T cells sorted from PBMCs, taken 45 days after the yellow fever booster vaccination. This clonotype was obtained from a man younger than 45 who received the YFV17D yellow fever vaccine. CDR3 sequence (DNA): TGCAGCGCCTCAAGGGGGGACGAGACCCAGTACTTC. This sequence encodes CSASRGDETQYF.